This passage covers 31 T cell receptor beta chains from one sample sequenced in a study of blood T cell repertoires in COVID-19. Sequencing was performed with immunoSEQ multiplex PCR; in TCRdb, only in-frame clones are kept and a portion is missing. The sample holds tens of thousands of clones; about four fifths are singletons and the top ten take roughly 2.5%. Sequenced input: peripheral blood. The origin of the receptors is a middle-aged man with acute or convalescent COVID-19.

The V call is TRBV28, the J call TRBJ2-7, with unresolved D. The CDR3 loop spans 13 amino acids. V lost 3 bases, J lost 6 bases, and 12 bases lay in between. The germline gives CDR1 MDHEN, CDR2 SYDVKM. CDR3 nucleotides: TGTGCCAGCAGTTTTAACAGCAGATCCGAGCAGTACTTC. It translates to CASSFNSRSEQYF.

V gene TRBV20-1 combines with J gene TRBJ1-2; 11 bases line up with TRBD1. Germline CDR1 DFQATT, CDR2 SNEGSKA (reference sequence). The CDR3 contains 13 residues. V shed 3 bases, J shed 6 bases, and the junction held 3 bases outside the gene matches. CDR3 residues: CSASGQGANGYTF. CDR3 DNA sequence: TGCAGTGCTAGTGGACAGGGGGCTAATGGCTACACCTTC.

This sequence joins TRBV2 and TRBJ1-6; perhaps TRBD1 as D (5 bases). Germline V gene data show CDR1 as SNHLY and CDR2 as FYNNEI. The CDR3 loop spans 12 amino acids. V lost 5 bases and J 7 bases, leaving 6 bases between the germline ends. The CDR3 loop reads CASSPGNSPLHF. In nucleotides, the CDR3 is TGTGCCAGCAGTCCAGGGAATTCACCCCTCCACTTT.

This chain joins TRBV13 and TRBJ1-5, with no clear D. The CDR3 is made up of 12 amino acids. Germline assignment: CDR1 PRHDT and CDR2 FYEKMQ (reference sequence). Trimming took off 6 bases at V and 4 bases at J, with 7 bases between the two ends. CDR3 DNA sequence: TGTGCCAGCAGTCTCAGGAATCAGCCCCAGCATTTT. This codes for CASSLRNQPQHF.

J is TRBJ2-7 and V is TRBV5-4; D remains unclear. Deletions cut 4 bases from V and 4 bases from J, with 9 bases between. The CDR3 covers 12 residues. From germline, CDR1 is SGHNT and CDR2 YYREEE (reference sequence). The CDR3 loop is CASSRDGYEQYF. CDR3 sequence (DNA): TGTGCCAGCAGCAGAGACGGGTACGAGCAGTACTTC.

The chain combines TRBV7-8 with TRBJ1-5; 9 positions agree with TRBD1. CDR1 is SGHVS and CDR2 is FQNEAQ in the germline V gene. The CDR3 sequence is 18 residues long. With 5 bases clipped from V and 6 bases from J, the junction kept 17 bases outside the gene matches. This CDR3 is CASSPTKSGTGTGQPQHF. The CDR3 DNA is TGTGCCAGCAGCCCTACGAAGTCCGGGACAGGGACCGGTCAGCCCCAGCATTTT.

The chain carries TRBV9 and TRBJ1-4; the D gene is possibly TRBD1 (6 bases). Germline V gives CDR1 SGDLS, CDR2 YYNGEE. V lost 3 bases to trimming and J lost 0 bases, with 12 bases between them. This CDR3 comprises 16 residues. Here the CDR3 reads CASSAGDISTNEKLFF. The CDR3 DNA follows: TGTGCCAGCAGCGCAGGGGACATTTCAACTAATGAAAAACTGTTTTTT.

This CDR3 is CASSLQGGLGGYTF. The CDR3 bases are TGCGCCAGCAGCTTGCAAGGGGGTTTGGGTGGCTACACCTTC. The chain carries TRBV5-1 and TRBJ1-2; TRBD1 might be the D (6 bases). This CDR3 spans 14 amino acids. Trimming stripped 1 base from V and 7 bases from J, with 14 bases between. Germline V lookup: CDR1 SGHRS, CDR2 YFSETQ. The complete variable domain, with remaining parts taken from reference TRBV5-1 and TRBJ1-2, reads KAGVTQTPRYLIKTRGQQVTLSCSPISGHRSVSWYQQTPGQGLQFLFEYFSETQRNKGNFPGRFSGRQFSNSRSEMNVSTLELGDSALYLCASSLQGGLGGYTFGSGTRLTVV.

The table lists this clone with a few counts. The chain employs TRBV6-5 and TRBJ1-1, with a possible D match to TRBD1 (5 bases). Between the trimmed V and J ends, which lost 0 bases and 1 base, there was a span of 9 bases. This CDR3 comprises 15 residues. Germline lookup yields CDR1 MNHEY and CDR2 SVGAGI. DNA for the CDR3: TGTGCCAGCAGTTACTCCTCCGGGGGGAACACTGAAGCTTTCTTT. Translated: CASSYSSGGNTEAFF.

The V gene is TRBV18, the J gene TRBJ1-1; D uncertain. V was pared by 4 bases and J by 1 base, with 7 bases between. The length of the CDR3 is 13 residues. CDR1 and CDR2 from the germline V gene are KGHSH and LQKENI. CDR3 in amino acids: CASSQTRNTEAFF. CDR3 nucleotides: TGTGCCAGCTCACAGACTCGGAACACTGAAGCTTTCTTT.

The CDR3 spells CASSLELAGFQETQYF. DNA of the CDR3: TGCGCCAGCAGCTTGGAACTAGCGGGATTCCAAGAGACCCAGTACTTC. The chain couples TRBV5-1 to TRBJ2-5, with 10 bases aligning to TRBD2. The CDR3 loop spans 16 amino acids. Germline V gene lookup returns CDR1 SGHRS and CDR2 YFSETQ. V lost 0 bases, J lost 1 base, and 3 bases stayed unmatched.

The chain uses TRBV29-1 and TRBJ1-2; no reliable D call. Germline CDR1 SQVTM, CDR2 ANQGSEA. The CDR3 loop spans 13 amino acids. The V end was cut by 4 bases, the J end by 2 bases, with 11 bases between. CDR3 sequence: CSVVNSRNYGYTF. The CDR3 coding sequence is TGCAGCGTTGTTAACAGCCGAAACTATGGCTACACCTTC.

This clone was picked up a small number of times. J is TRBJ1-2 and V is TRBV30, with 9 bases identical to TRBD1. Germline V lookup: CDR1 GTSNPN, CDR2 SVGIG (reference sequence). V dropped 1 base and J dropped 4; count of bases not matched to a gene: 19. The CDR3 is made up of 19 amino acids. CDR3 loop: CAWSGYPSITGQGGYGYTF. In DNA form, the CDR3 reads TGTGCCTGGAGTGGTTACCCTAGTATTACGGGACAGGGAGGCTATGGCTACACCTTC.

The genes are TRBV7-8 and TRBJ1-4; D ambiguous. The CDR3 spans 13 residues. V gave up 0 bases and J gave up 8 bases, with 7 bases separating them. Per the germline V gene, CDR1 is SGHVS and CDR2 is FQNEAQ. DNA of the CDR3: TGTGCCAGCAGCTTAGCCGTTCGGGAAAAACTGTTTTTT. Its translation: CASSLAVREKLFF.

In its sample, this clone was seen a few times. The J gene is TRBJ1-1, the V gene TRBV18, with D perhaps matching TRBD1 (5 bases). The CDR3 extends over 15 amino acids. Looked up from germline, CDR1 is KGHSH and CDR2 is LQKENI. The V end was cut by 2 bases, the J end by 3 bases, with 13 bases between. The chain's CDR3 is CASSPMGERDTEAFF. The CDR3 DNA is TGTGCCAGCTCACCAATGGGGGAGCGGGACACTGAAGCTTTCTTT.

This clone was counted between two and nine times. The chain is built from TRBV7-9 and TRBJ1-1, with 9 bases that match TRBD1. The CDR3 has 15 amino acids. V shed 5 bases and J 1 base; nucleotides not matched to a gene: 5. Germline-derived CDR1 and CDR2 are SEHNR and FQNEAQ (reference sequence). CDR3: CASSPGTGKNTEAFF. In DNA, the CDR3 is TGTGCCAGCAGCCCCGGGACAGGGAAGAACACTGAAGCTTTCTTT. Combining the CDR3 with reference TRBV7-9 and TRBJ1-1 gives the whole variable domain DTGVSQNPRHKITKRGQNVTFRCDPISEHNRLYWYRQTLGQGPEFLTYFQNEAQLEKSRLLSDRFSAERPKGSFSTLEIQRTEQGDSAMYLCASSPGTGKNTEAFFGQGTRLTVV.

The chain is built from TRBV19 and TRBJ2-7; D may be TRBD1 (5 bases). The CDR3 loop spans 14 amino acids. The germline V and J ends were trimmed by 6 bases and 1 base, with 13 bases remaining between them. Per germline, CDR1 LNHDA and CDR2 SQIVND (reference sequence). The chain's CDR3 is CASRKGVGSYEQYF. The CDR3 DNA reads as TGTGCCAGTAGAAAAGGGGTTGGGTCCTACGAGCAGTACTTC.

The V gene is TRBV4-1, the J gene TRBJ1-3; 7 nucleotides line up with TRBD1. Germline CDR1 and CDR2: MGHRA and YSYEKL. This CDR3 region has 15 residues. V lost 0 bases and J lost 4; bases outside the gene matches: 3. The CDR3 DNA follows: TGCGCCAGCAGCCAAGATGGGACAGACGGAAACACCATATATTTT. Encoded protein: CASSQDGTDGNTIYF.

This clone was recorded a few times. The rearrangement links TRBV3-1 (or the pseudogene TRBV3-2) to TRBJ1-2; 7 bases are a match to TRBD1. The length of the CDR3 is 15 residues. Germline V lookup: CDR1 LGHDT, CDR2 YNNKEL (reference sequence). V gave up 1 base and J gave up 8 bases; unmatched junction bases: 10. The CDR3 reads CASSQGGRGAGGYTF. The CDR3 DNA is TGTGCCAGCAGCCAAGGGGGCAGGGGGGCAGGAGGCTACACCTTC.

This rearrangement joins TRBV7-9 to TRBJ2-1; D possibly corresponds to TRBD1 (6 bases). Germline CDR1 SEHNR, CDR2 FQNEAQ (reference sequence). This CDR3 is built from 14 residues. Trimming pared 2 bases from V and 4 bases from J, leaving 9 bases between. CDR3 amino acids: CASSLTQGYNEQFF. The CDR3 DNA is TGTGCCAGCAGCTTAACACAGGGTTACAATGAGCAGTTCTTC. Complete variable domain (other parts from reference TRBV7-9 and TRBJ2-1): DTGVSQNPRHKITKRGQNVTFRCDPISEHNRLYWYRQTLGQGPEFLTYFQNEAQLEKSRLLSDRFSAERPKGSFSTLEIQRTEQGDSAMYLCASSLTQGYNEQFFGPGTRLTVL.

This sequence joins TRBV19 and TRBJ1-1; 8 bases match TRBD1. V lost 10 bases, J lost 1 base, and 2 bases stayed unmatched. From germline, CDR1 is LNHDA and CDR2 SQIVND (reference sequence). CDR3 size: 12 residues. The CDR3 loop reads CATGTGNTEAFF. CDR3 in DNA: TGTGCCACCGGGACAGGGAACACTGAAGCTTTCTTT.

The chain employs TRBV7-8 and TRBJ1-4, with 8 positions matching TRBD1. CDR3 length equals 20 residues. Looked up from germline, CDR1 is SGHVS and CDR2 is FQNEAQ. Trimming cost V 2 bases and J 0 bases; bases outside gene matches: 14. Written as DNA, the CDR3 is TGTGCCAGCAGCTTAATAGAGGACAGGGTACTAATTCCAACTAATGAAAAACTGTTTTTT. This encodes CASSLIEDRVLIPTNEKLFF.

V and J are TRBV18 and TRBJ2-6; D gene ambiguous. In germline, CDR1 is KGHSH, CDR2 LQKENI. This CDR3 has 14 amino acids. V was clipped by 5 bases and J by 0 bases, with 5 bases between them. The CDR3 bases are TGTGCCAGCTCATCCAACTCTGGGGCCAACGTCCTGACTTTC. Translating it yields CASSSNSGANVLTF.

This clone was detected once. The chain uses TRBV5-4 and TRBJ2-7; possibly TRBD1 for D (5 bases). The CDR3 is 14 amino acids. In germline, CDR1 is SGHNT, CDR2 YYREEE (reference sequence). V shed 0 bases and J shed 7 bases, with 14 bases lying between them. The chain's CDR3 is CASSLGERSGEQYF. CDR3 DNA: TGTGCCAGCAGCTTGGGTGAACGTTCAGGGGAGCAGTACTTC.

The chain joins TRBV2 to TRBJ2-1, with D possibly TRBD2 on 5 matching bases. Germline V gives CDR1 SNHLY, CDR2 FYNNEI. Trimming stripped 5 bases from V and 9 bases from J, with 14 bases between. The CDR3 consists of 13 residues. The DNA for the CDR3 is TGTGCCAGCAGTCGTAGCGAGAAGGGTGAGCAGTTCTTC. Translating it yields CASSRSEKGEQFF.

V usage is TRBV9 and J usage is TRBJ1-4; TRBD1 agrees at 11 bases. Germline V gene lookup returns CDR1 SGDLS and CDR2 YYNGEE. This CDR3 region has 17 residues. Unmatched junction bases numbered 11, after V lost 2 bases and J lost 8 bases. In DNA, the CDR3 is TGTGCCAGCAGCGTCTCGGCGGGGACAGGGGGGGGCGAAAAACTGTTTTTT. Residues: CASSVSAGTGGGEKLFF.

This chain uses TRBV10-3 with TRBJ2-7, with 10 bases lining up with TRBD2. Germline V CDR1 and CDR2: ENHRY, SYGVKD. The CDR3 covers 15 residues. Trimming took 10 bases from V and 3 from J; bases not matched to a gene: 12. CDR3 nucleotides: TGTGCCACCGCAATAACTAGCGGGGACTTCTACGAGCAGTACTTC. Protein sequence: CATAITSGDFYEQYF.

The J gene is TRBJ2-1, the V gene TRBV7-6; a possible D gene is TRBD1 (5 bases). The CDR3 spans 14 residues. V shed 3 bases and J shed 4 bases, with 10 bases lying between them. The V gene's germline CDR1 is SGHVS and CDR2 FNYEAQ. In DNA, the CDR3 is TGTGCCAGCAGCTTCCTCGCAGGGTACAATGAGCAGTTCTTC. Residues: CASSFLAGYNEQFF.

The rearrangement links TRBV10-3 to TRBJ1-5; 7 bases map to TRBD1. The junction had 3 bases not matched to a gene; V was cut back by 1 base and J by 0 bases. The CDR3 totals 16 residues. Germline V gene lookup returns CDR1 ENHRY and CDR2 SYGVKD. In nucleotides, the CDR3 is TGTGCCATCAGTGAGTTGGGGACAGATAGCAATCAGCCCCAGCATTTT. Its translation is CAISELGTDSNQPQHF.

The CDR3 nucleotides are TGTGCCAGCAGCTTGGGACTAGCCGCGTACGAGCAGTACTTC. It specifies CASSLGLAAYEQYF. The rearrangement uses TRBV7-2 and TRBJ2-7, with TRBD2 matching 9 bases. The V gene end was trimmed by 3 bases and the J gene end by 4 bases; junction bases not matched to a gene: 4. CDR1 is SGHTA, CDR2 FQGNSA, per germline. This CDR3 spans 14 amino acids.

The genes are TRBV10-2 and TRBJ2-1, with 10 bases identical to TRBD2. This CDR3 is built from 16 residues. The V and J ends lost 6 bases and 5 bases, in that order; junction bases with no gene match: 10. Looked up from germline, CDR1 is WSHSY and CDR2 is SAAADI. CDR3 in amino acids: CASRSLAGGDDNEQFF. CDR3 DNA: TGCGCCAGCAGGTCATTAGCGGGAGGAGACGACAATGAGCAGTTCTTC.